This T cell receptor (beta chain) was identified during a study of CD8+ T cells in alopecia areata. RNA extraction and reverse transcription yielded cDNA as sequencing template. Sequenced by immunoSEQ multiplex PCR; TCRdb stores in-frame clones only, minus some. The sample yields 220,000 or so clones, 50% to 65% seen once. CDR3 size: 14 residues. The V segment lost 4 bases and the J segment 6 bases; nucleotides outside the gene matches: 6. Germline CDR1 reads MGHRA; CDR2 reads YSYEKL. This TCR derives from a human donor with alopecia areata. The rearrangement joins TRBV4-1 to TRBJ2-1, with 7 bases fitting TRBD2. Sequenced here: CD4+ T cells sorted from blood, sampled at week 0. The CDR3 loop reads CASSLLGLVNEQFF. The CDR3 DNA is TGCGCCAGCAGCCTGTTAGGACTAGTCAATGAGCAGTTCTTC.